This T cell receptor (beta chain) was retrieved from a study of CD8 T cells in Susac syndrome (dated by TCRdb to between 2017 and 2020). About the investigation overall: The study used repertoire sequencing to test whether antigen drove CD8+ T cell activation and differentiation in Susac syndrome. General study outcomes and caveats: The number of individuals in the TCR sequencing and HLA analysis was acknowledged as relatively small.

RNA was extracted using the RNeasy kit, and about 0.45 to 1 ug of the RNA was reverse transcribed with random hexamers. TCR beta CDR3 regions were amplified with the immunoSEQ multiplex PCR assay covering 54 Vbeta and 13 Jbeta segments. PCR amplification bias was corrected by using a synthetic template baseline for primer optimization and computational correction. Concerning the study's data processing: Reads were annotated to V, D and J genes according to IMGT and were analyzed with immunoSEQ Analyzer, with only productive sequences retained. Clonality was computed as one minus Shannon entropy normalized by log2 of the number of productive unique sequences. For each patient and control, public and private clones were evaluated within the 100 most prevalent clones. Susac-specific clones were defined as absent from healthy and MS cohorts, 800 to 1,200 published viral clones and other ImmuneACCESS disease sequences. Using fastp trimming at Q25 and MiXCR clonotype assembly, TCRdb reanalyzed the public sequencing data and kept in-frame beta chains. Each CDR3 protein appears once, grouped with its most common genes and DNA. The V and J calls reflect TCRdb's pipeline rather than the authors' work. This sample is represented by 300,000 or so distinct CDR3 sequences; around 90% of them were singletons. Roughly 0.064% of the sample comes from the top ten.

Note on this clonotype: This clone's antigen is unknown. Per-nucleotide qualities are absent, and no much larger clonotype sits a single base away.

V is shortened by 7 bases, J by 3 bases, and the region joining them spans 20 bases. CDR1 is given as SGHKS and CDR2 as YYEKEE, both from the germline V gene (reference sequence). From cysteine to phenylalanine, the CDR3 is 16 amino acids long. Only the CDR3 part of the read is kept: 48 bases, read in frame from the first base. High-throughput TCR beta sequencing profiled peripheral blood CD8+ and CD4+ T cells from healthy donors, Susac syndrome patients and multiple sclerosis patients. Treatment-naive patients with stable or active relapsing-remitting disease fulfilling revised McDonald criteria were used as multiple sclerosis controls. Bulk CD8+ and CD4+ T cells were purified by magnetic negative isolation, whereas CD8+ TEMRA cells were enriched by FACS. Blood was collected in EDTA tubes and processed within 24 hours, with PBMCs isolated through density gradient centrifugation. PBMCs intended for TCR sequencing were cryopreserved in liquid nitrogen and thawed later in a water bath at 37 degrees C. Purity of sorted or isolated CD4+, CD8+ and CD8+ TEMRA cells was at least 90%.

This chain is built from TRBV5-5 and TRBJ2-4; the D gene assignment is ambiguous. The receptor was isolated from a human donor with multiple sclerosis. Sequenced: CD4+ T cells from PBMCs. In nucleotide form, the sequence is TGTGCCAGCTTACCCGACCCTCCCACGGGCAAAAACATTCAGTACTTC. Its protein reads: CASLPDPPTGKNIQYF.